These 5 T cell receptor beta chains came from one sample sequenced in a study of blood T cell repertoires in COVID-19. TCRdb's table, derived via immunoSEQ multiplex PCR, lists solely in-frame clones and lacks some. The sample consists of approximately 30,000 clones, around three quarters of them appearing once. The sequenced sample consisted of peripheral blood. The origin of the receptors is a man between 65 and 85 years old with acute or convalescent COVID-19.

The chain is built from TRBV12-3 or TRBV12-4 and TRBJ2-2, with unresolved D. The CDR3 has 13 amino acids. V lost 5 bases and J 3 bases, leaving 7 bases between the germline ends. In DNA, the CDR3 is TGTGCCAGCAGTCCCGGAGACACCGGGGAGCTGTTTTTT. Its protein product is CASSPGDTGELFF.

The chain couples TRBV28 to TRBJ1-2; maybe TRBD1 (5 bases). Trimming took 3 bases from V and 6 from J, leaving 17 bases between them. This CDR3 has 15 residues. CDR1 MDHEN and CDR2 SYDVKM come from the germline V gene. The chain's CDR3 is CASSFGGGAAHGYTF. DNA for the CDR3: TGTGCCAGCAGTTTCGGGGGTGGGGCGGCCCATGGCTACACCTTC.

Turning to this clone: The same CDR3 also results from other DNA sequences found in this sample. The V gene is TRBV5-8, the J gene TRBJ1-2; D call uncertain. Trimming took 1 base from V and 7 from J, leaving 5 bases between them. Germline lookup yields CDR1 SGHTS and CDR2 YDEGEE. This CDR3 comprises 11 residues. CDR3: CASSLQVGYTF. The CDR3 DNA reads as TGTGCCAGCAGCTTGCAGGTTGGCTACACCTTC.

This clone was counted between two and nine times. J is TRBJ1-1 and V is TRBV10-3; the match to TRBD1 covers 8 bases. Losses at the gene ends were 6 bases for V and 7 bases for J; bases not matched to a gene: 7. The CDR3 runs to 13 residues. From germline, CDR1 is ENHRY and CDR2 SYGVKD. Written as DNA, the CDR3 is TGTGCCATCAGACGACAGGGGATTGATGAAGCTTTCTTT. Amino acids: CAIRRQGIDEAFF.

This rearrangement joins TRBV6-5 to TRBJ2-6; 7 nucleotides agree with TRBD1. J lost 2 bases, V lost 8 bases, and 6 bases had no gene match. The CDR3 consists of 15 residues. CDR1 is MNHEY, CDR2 SVGAGI, per germline. The CDR3 spells CASGIQGTGANVLTF. As DNA, the CDR3 is TGTGCCAGCGGGATACAGGGGACTGGGGCCAACGTCCTGACTTTC.